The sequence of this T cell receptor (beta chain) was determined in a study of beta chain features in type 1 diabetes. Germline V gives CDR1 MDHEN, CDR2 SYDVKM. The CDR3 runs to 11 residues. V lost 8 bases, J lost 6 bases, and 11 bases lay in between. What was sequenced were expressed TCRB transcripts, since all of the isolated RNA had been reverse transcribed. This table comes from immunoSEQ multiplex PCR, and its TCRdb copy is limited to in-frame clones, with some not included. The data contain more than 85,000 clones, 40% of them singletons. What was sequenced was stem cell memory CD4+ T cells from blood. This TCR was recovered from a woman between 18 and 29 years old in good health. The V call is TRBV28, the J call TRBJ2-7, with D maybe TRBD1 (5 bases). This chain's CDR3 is CASRTRVEQYF. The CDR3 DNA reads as TGTGCCAGCCGAACCAGGGTCGAGCAGTACTTC.